These T cell receptor beta chains were read from a single sample in a study of cytotoxic CD8 clonotypes in ibrutinib-treated CLL. Produced via immunoSEQ multiplex PCR; TCRdb's table is partial and in-frame only. The table lists around 40,000 clones, approximately 70% of them singletons, with about 9.5% in the top ten. The specimen comprised PBMCs, sampled at disease progression, from a patient treated with ibrutinib. These receptors all come from a human donor with chronic lymphocytic leukemia. The CDR3 runs from the conserved cysteine through the conserved F or W. The D gene is left open where the match is weak.

v_call: TRBV6-1; j_call: TRBJ1-1; cdr3_length: 13; d_call: TRBD1; cdr3_aa: CASSPWDREGAFF
v_call: TRBV28; j_call: TRBJ2-5; cdr3_length: 13; d_call: -; cdr3_aa: CASSWTQQETQYF
v_call: TRBV4-1; j_call: TRBJ1-2; cdr3_length: 14; d_call: -; cdr3_aa: CASSQVDTNYGYTF
v_call: TRBV21-1; j_call: TRBJ1-5; cdr3_length: 15; d_call: -; cdr3_aa: CASSRHPGKNQPQHF
v_call: TRBV6-5; j_call: TRBJ1-2; cdr3_length: 12; d_call: -; cdr3_aa: CASMTRRDGYTF
v_call: TRBV10-1; j_call: TRBJ2-1; cdr3_length: 12; d_call: -; cdr3_aa: CASSDPYNEQFF
v_call: TRBV11-2; j_call: TRBJ1-2; cdr3_length: 16; d_call: TRBD1; cdr3_aa: CASSSPDRAPNYGYTF
v_call: TRBV5-4; j_call: TRBJ2-7; cdr3_length: 15; d_call: TRBD1; cdr3_aa: CASSQPGTGIYEQYF
v_call: TRBV7-2; j_call: TRBJ2-3; cdr3_length: 12; d_call: -; cdr3_aa: CASSAYGDTQYF
v_call: TRBV4-2; j_call: TRBJ1-6; cdr3_length: 17; d_call: TRBD1; cdr3_aa: CASSQATSGQGGSPLHF
v_call: TRBV7-9; j_call: TRBJ2-5; cdr3_length: 15; d_call: -; cdr3_aa: CASSVQTDSERTQYF
v_call: TRBV7-9; j_call: TRBJ2-5; cdr3_length: 15; d_call: -; cdr3_aa: CASSSLTRRAETQYF
v_call: TRBV6-5; j_call: TRBJ2-3; cdr3_length: 15; d_call: TRBD1; cdr3_aa: CASSSTGLSTDTQYF
v_call: TRBV2; j_call: TRBJ2-5; cdr3_length: 15; d_call: TRBD1; cdr3_aa: CASSEFGRGQETQYF
v_call: TRBV7-9; j_call: TRBJ2-5; cdr3_length: 15; d_call: -; cdr3_aa: CASSARWTDQETQYF
v_call: TRBV15; j_call: TRBJ2-1; cdr3_length: 21; d_call: TRBD2; cdr3_aa: CATSRARRLAGLTSSYNEQFF
v_call: TRBV18; j_call: TRBJ2-7; cdr3_length: 14; d_call: -; cdr3_aa: CASSRTGQSYEQYF
v_call: TRBV10-3; j_call: TRBJ2-7; cdr3_length: 18; d_call: TRBD2; cdr3_aa: CAISDSGYPGLASYEQYF
v_call: TRBV10-1; j_call: TRBJ2-3; cdr3_length: 14; d_call: TRBD1; cdr3_aa: CASSRGQGTDTQYF
v_call: TRBV10-3; j_call: TRBJ2-1; cdr3_length: 14; d_call: -; cdr3_aa: CAISPLGVGNEQFF
v_call: TRBV7-8; j_call: TRBJ2-1; cdr3_length: 14; d_call: TRBD2; cdr3_aa: CASSIAGGRYEQFF
v_call: TRBV11-2; j_call: TRBJ2-2; cdr3_length: 16; d_call: -; cdr3_aa: CASSRLGGRGTGELFF
v_call: TRBV5-1; j_call: TRBJ2-7; cdr3_length: 15; d_call: TRBD1; cdr3_aa: CASSLEGQVLYEQYF
v_call: TRBV6-6; j_call: TRBJ1-4; cdr3_length: 13; d_call: -; cdr3_aa: CASHSPTNEKLFF
v_call: TRBV6-1; j_call: TRBJ2-6; cdr3_length: 15; d_call: -; cdr3_aa: CASSLGGSGANVLTF
v_call: TRBV6-5; j_call: TRBJ2-1; cdr3_length: 13; d_call: -; cdr3_aa: CASRPPFSHEQFF
v_call: TRBV6-5; j_call: TRBJ1-3; cdr3_length: 13; d_call: -; cdr3_aa: CASAGPSGNTIYF
v_call: TRBV4-1; j_call: TRBJ1-4; cdr3_length: 14; d_call: -; cdr3_aa: CASSQRRDNEKLFF
v_call: TRBV6-1; j_call: TRBJ1-5; cdr3_length: 14; d_call: -; cdr3_aa: CASSEDSSNQPQHF
v_call: TRBV5-1; j_call: TRBJ1-6; cdr3_length: 19; d_call: -; cdr3_aa: CASSFLGPGADTYNSPLHF
v_call: TRBV18; j_call: TRBJ1-4; cdr3_length: 15; d_call: TRBD1; cdr3_aa: CASSLGTGANEKLFF
v_call: TRBV28; j_call: TRBJ2-1; cdr3_length: 16; d_call: TRBD2; cdr3_aa: CASVAGGTEKHNEQFF
v_call: TRBV7-9; j_call: TRBJ1-5; cdr3_length: 14; d_call: -; cdr3_aa: CASSLGWGYQPQHF
v_call: TRBV10-2; j_call: TRBJ2-7; cdr3_length: 17; d_call: -; cdr3_aa: CASSGLSPRVSPYEQYF
v_call: TRBV27; j_call: TRBJ2-5; cdr3_length: 15; d_call: -; cdr3_aa: CASSLWGNVQETQYF
v_call: TRBV5-8; j_call: TRBJ2-3; cdr3_length: 13; d_call: -; cdr3_aa: CASSGISTDTQYF
v_call: TRBV6-1; j_call: TRBJ2-1; cdr3_length: 17; d_call: -; cdr3_aa: CASSDRSGWTLYNEQFF
v_call: TRBV10-3; j_call: TRBJ1-2; cdr3_length: 16; d_call: TRBD1; cdr3_aa: CAISDGTGAFSYRYTF
v_call: TRBV18; j_call: TRBJ1-3; cdr3_length: 16; d_call: -; cdr3_aa: CASSPFDNSGGNTIYF
v_call: TRBV27; j_call: TRBJ1-5; cdr3_length: 12; d_call: -; cdr3_aa: CASSLAGQPQHF
v_call: TRBV5-6; j_call: TRBJ2-7; cdr3_length: 14; d_call: -; cdr3_aa: CASSLGAVPSKQYF
v_call: TRBV19; j_call: TRBJ2-3; cdr3_length: 14; d_call: -; cdr3_aa: CASSIKAGTDTQYF
v_call: TRBV19; j_call: TRBJ1-5; cdr3_length: 14; d_call: -; cdr3_aa: CASSITPVNQPQHF
v_call: TRBV28; j_call: TRBJ2-7; cdr3_length: 12; d_call: -; cdr3_aa: CASSFNSYEQYF
v_call: TRBV19; j_call: TRBJ1-2; cdr3_length: 15; d_call: -; cdr3_aa: CASRPGQPQFYGYTF
v_call: TRBV14; j_call: TRBJ2-2; cdr3_length: 15; d_call: TRBD1; cdr3_aa: CASSPSTGYRGELFF
v_call: TRBV19; j_call: TRBJ1-2; cdr3_length: 15; d_call: TRBD1; cdr3_aa: CASSIPDRGSYGYTF
v_call: TRBV27; j_call: TRBJ1-5; cdr3_length: 14; d_call: -; cdr3_aa: CASSLVRGDQPQHF
v_call: TRBV13; j_call: TRBJ1-1; cdr3_length: 13; d_call: -; cdr3_aa: CASTLDSYTEAFF
v_call: TRBV30; j_call: TRBJ2-2; cdr3_length: 17; d_call: -; cdr3_aa: CAWNQGWGLRNTGELFF
v_call: TRBV27; j_call: TRBJ2-5; cdr3_length: 14; d_call: -; cdr3_aa: CASSPSGRAETQYF
v_call: TRBV7-9; j_call: TRBJ2-1; cdr3_length: 15; d_call: -; cdr3_aa: CASIPGLGSYNEQFF